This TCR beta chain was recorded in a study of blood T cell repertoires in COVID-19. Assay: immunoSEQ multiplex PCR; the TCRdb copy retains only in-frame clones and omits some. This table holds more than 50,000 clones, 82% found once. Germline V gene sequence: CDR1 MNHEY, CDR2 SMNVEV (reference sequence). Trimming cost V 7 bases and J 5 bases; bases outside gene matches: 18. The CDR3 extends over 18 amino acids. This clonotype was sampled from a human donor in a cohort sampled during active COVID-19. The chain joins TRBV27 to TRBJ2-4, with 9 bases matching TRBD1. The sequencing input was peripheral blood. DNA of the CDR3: TGTGCCAGCACCAAACTAAGCTTCACAGGGGGCGCAGAAAACATTCAGTACTTC. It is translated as CASTKLSFTGGAENIQYF.